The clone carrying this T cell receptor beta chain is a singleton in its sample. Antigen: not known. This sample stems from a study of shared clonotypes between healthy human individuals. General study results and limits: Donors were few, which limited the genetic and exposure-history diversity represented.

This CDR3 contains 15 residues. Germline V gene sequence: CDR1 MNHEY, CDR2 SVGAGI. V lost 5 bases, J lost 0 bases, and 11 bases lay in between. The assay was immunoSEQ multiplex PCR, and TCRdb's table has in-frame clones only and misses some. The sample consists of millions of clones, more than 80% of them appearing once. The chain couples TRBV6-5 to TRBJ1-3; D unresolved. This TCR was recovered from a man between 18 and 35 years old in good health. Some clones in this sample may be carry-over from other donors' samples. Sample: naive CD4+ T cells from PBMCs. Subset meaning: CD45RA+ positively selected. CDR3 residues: CASSPVQSSGNTIYF. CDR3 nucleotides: TGTGCCAGCAGTCCAGTGCAGAGCTCTGGAAACACCATATATTTT.